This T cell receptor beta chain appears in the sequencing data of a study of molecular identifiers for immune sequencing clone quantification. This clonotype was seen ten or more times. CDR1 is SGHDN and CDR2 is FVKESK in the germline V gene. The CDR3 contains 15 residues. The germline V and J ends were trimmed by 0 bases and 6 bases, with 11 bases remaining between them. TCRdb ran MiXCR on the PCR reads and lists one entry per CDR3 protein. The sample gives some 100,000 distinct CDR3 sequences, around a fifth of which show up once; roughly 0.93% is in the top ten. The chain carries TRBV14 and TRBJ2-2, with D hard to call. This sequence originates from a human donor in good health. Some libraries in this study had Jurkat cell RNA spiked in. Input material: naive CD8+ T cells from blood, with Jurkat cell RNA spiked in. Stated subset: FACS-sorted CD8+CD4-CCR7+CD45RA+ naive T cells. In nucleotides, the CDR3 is TGTGCCAGCAGCCAAGATGTCGCCCCGCCCGGGGAGCTGTTTTTT. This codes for CASSQDVAPPGELFF. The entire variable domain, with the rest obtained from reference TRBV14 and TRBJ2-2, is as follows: EAGVTQFPSHSVIEKGQTVTLRCDPISGHDNLYWYRRVMGKEIKFLLHFVKESKQDESGMPNNRFLAERTGGTYSTLKVQPAELEDSGVYFCASSQDVAPPGELFFGEGSRLTVL.